Given below is one TCR beta chain in context. The target antigen is unknown. The V and J ends lost 8 bases and 3 bases respectively, with 14 bases between them. Germline V gene lookup returns CDR1 MNHEY and CDR2 SVGEGT. This CDR3 has 14 residues. Using its own MiXCR run on the 5' RACE reads, TCRdb lists one record per CDR3 protein. Among 270,000 or so distinct CDR3 sequences listed, roughly 18% were seen once. The data derive from a study of T-cell memory formation after mild COVID-19. Study outcomes and limitations: Clones that contracted clustered mainly in CM and EM if CD4+ and in EMRA if CD8+.

The TCR comes from a man between 18 and 35 years old who had mild COVID-19 (a few samples of this study predate the infection). Cell type and time point are not known. Source material: PBMCs or a T cell subset sorted from them (not recorded which). This chain links TRBV6-2 or TRBV6-3 with TRBJ1-5, with D possibly matching TRBD1 (5 bases). CDR3 DNA sequence: TGTGCCAGCGCCCAGGGCAATACCAATCAGCCCCAGCATTTT. This translates into CASAQGNTNQPQHF.